This is a list of T cell receptor beta chains from one sample in a study of blood T cell repertoires in COVID-19. Repertoires were generated with immunoSEQ multiplex PCR, while TCRdb's copy carries only in-frame clones and drops some. The sample lists a few hundred thousand clones; 85% to 90% were seen once. Sequences were obtained from PBMCs or T cells enriched from blood (not recorded which). These TCRs come from a woman younger than 30 who had recovered from COVID-19. Both conserved end residues are part of each CDR3. A D gene is named only where the DNA matches it firmly. A clone size is listed for some rows: how often the clone was seen (once, few, many), or a class if it is expanded.

>TRBJ2-3|-|TRBV5-4|-|15
CASSPGGTSTDTQYF
TGTGCCAGCAGTCCAGGCGGGACTAGCACAGATACGCAGTATTTT
>TRBJ2-2|-|TRBV27|-|13
CASSSQGTGELFF
TGTGCCAGCAGTTCACAGGGAACCGGGGAGCTGTTTTTT
>TRBJ1-2|TRBD1|TRBV27|-|14
CASSLSRDRGGYTF
TGTGCCAGCAGTTTATCCCGGGACAGAGGGGGCTACACCTTC
>TRBJ1-5|-|TRBV19|-|16
CASSIASGVSNQPQHF
TGTGCCAGTAGTATCGCGTCCGGTGTCAGCAATCAGCCCCAGCATTTT
>TRBJ2-3|-|TRBV5-4|-|16
CASSLERQKSTDTQYF
TGTGCCAGCAGCTTGGAGCGACAGAAAAGCACAGATACGCAGTATTTT
>TRBJ2-7|TRBD1|TRBV19|-|15
CASSLQWTGEIEQYF
TGTGCCAGTAGCCTCCAGTGGACAGGGGAAATCGAGCAGTACTTC
>TRBJ1-2|TRBD1|TRBV5-4|-|14
CASSLGQGANGYTF
TGTGCCAGCAGCTTAGGACAGGGGGCTAATGGCTACACCTTC
>TRBJ1-1|TRBD1|TRBV3-1/TRBV3-2|-|14
CASSQGQGETEAFF
TGTGCCAGCAGCCAAGGTCAGGGGGAAACTGAAGCTTTCTTT
>TRBJ1-3|TRBD1|TRBV18|-|17
CAIFWRQGHLSGNTIYF
TGTGCCATCTTTTGGAGACAGGGCCACCTCTCTGGAAACACCATATATTTT
>TRBJ1-5|-|TRBV6-6|-|17
CASSPIPRGVGNQPQHF
TGTGCCAGCAGTCCCATCCCCCGGGGGGTCGGCAATCAGCCCCAGCATTTT
>TRBJ1-2|TRBD1|TRBV25-1|-|13
CASRQTGDYGYTF
TGTGCCAGCAGACAGACAGGGGACTATGGCTACACCTTC
>TRBJ1-6|-|TRBV9|once|14
CASSGSQGGPPLHF
TGTGCCAGCAGCGGGTCACAGGGTGGTCCACCCCTCCACTTT
>TRBJ1-3|-|TRBV12-5|-|12
CASGRPGNTIYF
TGTGCTAGTGGTCGTCCGGGAAACACCATATATTTT
>TRBJ2-5|-|TRBV18|-|12
CASSLLEETQYF
TGTGCCAGCTCACTACTCGAAGAGACCCAGTACTTC
>TRBJ1-6|-|TRBV6-5|-|15
CASSYSPGGNSPLHF
TGTGCCAGCAGTTACTCGCCAGGCGGGAATTCACCCCTCCACTTT
>TRBJ2-2|-|TRBV2|-|15
CASRYGQKNTGELFF
TGTGCCAGCAGATACGGACAGAAGAACACCGGGGAGCTGTTTTTT
>TRBJ1-6|-|TRBV27|few|16
CASSLTPGGDNSPLHF
TGTGCCAGCAGTTTAACCCCCGGCGGAGATAATTCACCCCTCCACTTT
>TRBJ1-1|TRBD1|TRBV5-1|-|16
CASSTDYRGTNTEAFF
TGCGCCAGCAGCACCGATTACAGGGGAACCAACACTGAAGCTTTCTTT
>TRBJ2-1|TRBD1|TRBV10-2|-|14
CASRGQGPRNEQFF
TGCGCCAGCAGAGGACAGGGCCCCCGTAATGAGCAGTTCTTC
>TRBJ2-4|-|TRBV11-2|-|18
CASSPPLGGSSIPNIQYF
TGTGCCAGCAGTCCCCCCTTAGGAGGATCTTCGATCCCGAACATTCAGTACTTC
>TRBJ2-7|-|TRBV28|-|13
CASSLRVSYEQYF
TGTGCCAGCAGTTTGAGGGTCTCCTACGAGCAGTACTTC
>TRBJ1-1|-|TRBV7-3|-|13
CASGLGGNTEAFF
TGTGCCAGCGGATTGGGGGGGAACACTGAAGCTTTCTTT
>TRBJ2-3|-|TRBV12-3/TRBV12-4|-|13
CASSSETPLTQYF
TGTGCCAGCAGTTCCGAGACTCCGTTGACGCAGTATTTT
>TRBJ1-2|-|TRBV15|-|14
CATSPGQLLYGYTF
TGTGCCACCAGCCCCGGACAGCTCCTCTATGGCTACACCTTC
>TRBJ1-5|TRBD1|TRBV7-9|-|14
CASSPDRFDQPQHF
TGTGCCAGCAGCCCGGACAGGTTCGATCAGCCCCAGCATTTT
>TRBJ1-1|-|TRBV7-8|once|13
CASSPLMNTEAFF
TGTGCCAGCAGCCCTCTTATGAACACTGAAGCTTTCTTT
>TRBJ1-1|TRBD1|TRBV7-3|-|14
CASSLQGAGTEAFF
TGTGCCAGCAGCTTACAGGGGGCGGGCACTGAAGCTTTCTTT
>TRBJ2-7|-|TRBV20-1|-|13
CSASPREKYEQYF
TGCAGTGCTAGTCCGAGAGAGAAATACGAGCAGTACTTC
>TRBJ1-4|-|TRBV5-8|-|18
CASSLHLATVGSSEKLFF
TGTGCCAGCAGCTTGCATCTCGCTACGGTCGGAAGTAGCGAAAAACTGTTTTTT
>TRBJ2-3|-|TRBV24-1|-|14
CATSETVIEDTQYF
TGTGCCACCAGTGAGACAGTAATAGAAGATACGCAGTATTTT
>TRBJ2-1|-|TRBV7-3|-|16
CASSSRGRGSYNEQFF
TGTGCCAGCAGCTCTCGAGGGCGTGGCTCCTACAATGAGCAGTTCTTC
>TRBJ2-2|TRBD1|TRBV7-2|-|15
CASSLNRGDAGELFF
TGTGCCAGCAGCTTAAACAGGGGGGACGCCGGGGAGCTGTTTTTT
>TRBJ1-4|-|TRBV21-1|-|13
CASSKEADEKLFF
TGTGCCAGCAGTAAGGAGGCAGATGAAAAACTGTTTTTT
>TRBJ1-1|-|TRBV6-6|-|20
CASSYSVENWGTEGNTEAFF
TGTGCCAGCAGCTACTCCGTCGAAAACTGGGGGACGGAGGGGAACACTGAAGCTTTCTTT
>TRBJ1-6|-|TRBV5-8|-|14
CASSLRGYNSPLHF
TGTGCCAGCAGCTTGAGGGGCTATAATTCACCCCTCCACTTT
>TRBJ1-2|-|TRBV10-2|-|15
CASSESLPGDYGYTF
TGCGCCAGCAGTGAGTCGCTCCCGGGGGACTATGGCTACACCTTC